This T cell receptor (beta chain) was identified during a study of blood T cell repertoires in COVID-19. Libraries were prepared by immunoSEQ multiplex PCR; TCRdb keeps only in-frame clonotypes and omits some of them. The sample has approximately 250,000 clones, 85% to 90% seen once; the top ten hold 2% to 2.5%. Germline CDR1 LNHDA, CDR2 SQIVND (reference sequence). This CDR3 is 13 amino acids long. Trimming cost V 2 bases and J 5 bases, with 7 bases left between them. V and J are TRBV19 and TRBJ2-1; no clear D. Sequencing was performed on PBMCs or T cells enriched from blood (not recorded which). The clonotype comes from a woman in her sixties in a cohort exposed to, infected with or recovered from COVID-19 (not recorded which). The CDR3 DNA follows: TGTGCCAGTAGTATATCCGCTAACAATGAGCAGTTCTTC. Its translation is CASSISANNEQFF.